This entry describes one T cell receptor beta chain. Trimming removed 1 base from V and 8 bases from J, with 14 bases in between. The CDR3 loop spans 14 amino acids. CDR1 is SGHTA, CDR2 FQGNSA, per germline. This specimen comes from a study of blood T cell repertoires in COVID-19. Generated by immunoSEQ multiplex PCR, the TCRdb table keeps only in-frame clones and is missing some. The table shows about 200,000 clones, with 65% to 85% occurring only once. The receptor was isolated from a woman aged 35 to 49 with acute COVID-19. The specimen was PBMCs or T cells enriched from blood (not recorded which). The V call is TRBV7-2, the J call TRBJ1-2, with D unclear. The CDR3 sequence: CASSLGGGRKGYTF. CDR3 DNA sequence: TGTGCCAGCAGCTTAGGCGGAGGAAGGAAGGGCTACACCTTC.